This TCR beta chain was found in a study of shared clonotypes between healthy human individuals (dated by TCRdb to the early 2020s). About the full investigation: A couple of women and three men aged 18 to 49 years were included in the cohort. For each donor, three plates each were used for CD4 naive and CD4 memory, two plates were used for CD8 naive, and one plate was used for CD8 memory. The study deeply sequenced blood TCR repertoires of several healthy adults to estimate repertoire size and the extent of clonotype sharing between individuals. To increase sequencing depth and limit assay-specific biases, TCR repertoire library preparation and sequencing were carried out by different laboratories using diverse techniques. Each donor's leukapheresis produced roughly between roughly 0.85 and 10 billion PBMCs.

Using the deep immunoSEQ assay, TCR CDR3 regions were amplified from genomic DNA by multiplex PCR. Genomic DNA extracted from each cell subset was distributed evenly over all wells of several immunoSEQ 96-well plates, and each plate served as one replicate. For sorted subsets, about 210 ng of genomic DNA, equivalent to 30,000 or so T cell genomes, went into each replicate PCR. The purified libraries were quantified using a Qubit 3.0 fluorometer, sized with a Bioanalyzer 2100, and then quantified again using the KAPA Library Quantification kit. A separate single-read 150-cycle Illumina NextSeq 550 flow cell was used to sequence each immunoSEQ 96-well plate. The study's own analysis went as follows. Because only junctional sequences without quality scores were contained in the immunoSEQ output, filtering matching that applied to full-length reads could not be performed. Sequences were annotated with PyIR, a Python wrapper for IgBLAST v1.9, using IMGT germline references to assign V/J genes and CDR3. Reads were filtered out if the reads had weak V/J assignments (E-value above 1e-6), no CDR3, stop codons, out-of-frame junctions, or ambiguous translated residues. V3J clonotypes were defined as sequences sharing the same inferred V gene, J gene, and CDR3 amino acid sequence. To compute the percentage overlap between repertoires, the number of shared unique clonotypes was divided by the size of the smaller repertoire. Richness of each repertoire was evaluated using RTK rarefaction, the Chao1 estimator, and Recon v2.1 estimates of unobserved clonotypes. OLGA was used to compute generation probabilities for all TCRbeta clonotypes that the gDNA method yielded from several donors. TCRdb obtained this table from immuneACCESS and retained in-frame rearrangements with V and J assigned. These tables miss some clones; where compared with another copy, unresolved V genes account for less than half of the shortfall, and the remainder is unexplained. V, J and clone size derive from that table, while D and trimming were established from the DNA sequence. Recorded for this sample are about 380,000 clones; 96% of them occurred a single time. The top ten constitute about 0.32% of the sample.

The V end gives up 4 bases and the J end 6 bases, leaving 8 bases in the junction not matched to a gene. As encoded in the germline V gene, CDR1 is SGDLS while CDR2 is YYNGEE. From its cysteine to its phenylalanine, the CDR3 spans 15 amino acids. CDR3 DNA only is kept here, 45 bases in frame from base 1. Comments on this clone: The antigen it binds to is not known. It has no much larger one-base neighbor in the sample; base qualities were not kept.

General study outcomes and caveats: Larger estimated clonotype richness was generally found for naive subsets than for memory subsets. Compared with non-shared clonotypes, clonotypes shared by all four sorted-subset donors had higher generation probabilities. Because the study included only a small number of donors, the genetic and exposure-history diversity represented was limited. Pairwise subsampling indicated that sequencing depth was expected to affect the degree of clonotype sharing among donors. Across four donors, roughly 5.4% of naive CD4, roughly 3.5% of naive CD8, about 2% of memory CD4, and 0.4% of memory CD8 clonotypes were shared. Rarefaction of sorted-subset datasets indicated incomplete sequencing despite the large sequencing depth. Sampling was restricted to blood, and TCR repertoires in tissue are likely to differ from TCR repertoires in blood.

The donors were healthy, HIV-negative adults with no recently reported acute infections or vaccinations. All donors were Caucasian adults living in Nashville, Tennessee, USA. CD8 memory samples were composed of magnetically selected CD45RO+ cells combined with CCR7-negative CD45RA+ effector memory (TemRA) cells. After blood collection by leukapheresis, PBMCs were isolated using Ficoll-Histopaque density gradient centrifugation and then cryopreserved in the vapor phase of liquid nitrogen. Analytical flow cytometry was used to check the purity and quantity of every magnetically sorted T cell population. From each sorted fraction, genomic DNA was isolated and quantified by UV absorbance on a Nanodrop 2000c.

Here the chain combines TRBV9 and TRBJ2-3, with 10 bases in between that match TRBD2. The specimen sequenced was memory CD8+ T cells sorted from blood. Sample cell subset or site, as interpreted from the label and publication: CD45RO+ cells pooled with CCR7-negative TemRA cells. This TCR was recovered from a man younger than 40 in good health. The CDR3 protein sequence reads: CASSSSGRASDTQYF. The sequenced DNA: TGTGCCAGCAGCTCAAGCGGGAGGGCTTCGGATACGCAGTATTTT. Extended through the reference TRBV9 and TRBJ2-3 proteins, this CDR3 yields the full variable domain: DSGVTQTPKHLITATGQRVTLRCSPRSGDLSVYWYQQSLDQGLQFLIQYYNGEERAKGNILERFSAQQFPDLHSELNLSSLELGDSALYFCASSSSGRASDTQYFGPGTRLTVL.